This TCR beta chain was obtained from a study of beta chain features in type 1 diabetes. A word on this clone: Antigen specificity is unknown.

TCRB transcripts that were expressed got sequenced, as all of the isolated RNA had been reverse transcribed. Using immunoSEQ multiplex PCR, the repertoire was profiled, and TCRdb retains in-frame clones only, with some absent. The sample yields 120,000 to 150,000 clones, around 50% seen once. The study, taken as a whole, reports: Within patients, naive, central memory and Treg TCRB repertoires seemed more similar than within healthy donors. All four CD4+ subsets of Type 1 diabetes patients contained TCRB CDR3s that were moderately but significantly shorter. Lower insertion and higher deletion counts appeared at VDJ junctions in type 1 diabetes patients.

V was trimmed by 2 bases and J by 10 bases, leaving 11 bases between them. The CDR3 is 12 residues long. CDR1 is WSHSY, CDR2 SAAADI, per germline. The sample consisted of Tregs from blood. The receptor comes from a man between 18 and 35 years old in good health. The chain uses TRBV10-2 and TRBJ1-1; D perhaps matches TRBD1 (6 bases). The CDR3 DNA reads TGCGCCAGCAGTGAGACATTGGGGGCAGCTTTCTTT. It yields the protein CASSETLGAAFF.